The entry that follows covers one TCR beta chain sequence. Its antigen is not identified. The data derive from a study of blood T cells in healthy people across ages. Trimming took 1 base from V and 11 from J, leaving 12 bases between them. The CDR3 extends over 14 amino acids. The germline V gene encodes CDR1 SGHTA and CDR2 FQGNSA. Study results and caveats: Comparison with aged donors showed that long-lived donors had more naive CD4+ cells and higher diversity.

Then a second PCR, running about 6 to 12 cycles, was carried out with a sample-barcoded 5' primer and a J-beta primer mix. In TCRdb, the 5' RACE reads were re-called with MiXCR into one record per CDR3 protein. The table records more than 700,000 distinct CDR3 sequences, about 47% of them present only once. This rearrangement joins TRBV7-2 to TRBJ1-6, with a possible D match to TRBD1 (5 bases). Sequenced: blood. This clonotype originated in a man older than 75 in good health. CDR3 in DNA: TGTGCCAGCAGCTTAGGTTGGGGGACGGCACCCCTCCACTTT. Encoded protein: CASSLGWGTAPLHF.